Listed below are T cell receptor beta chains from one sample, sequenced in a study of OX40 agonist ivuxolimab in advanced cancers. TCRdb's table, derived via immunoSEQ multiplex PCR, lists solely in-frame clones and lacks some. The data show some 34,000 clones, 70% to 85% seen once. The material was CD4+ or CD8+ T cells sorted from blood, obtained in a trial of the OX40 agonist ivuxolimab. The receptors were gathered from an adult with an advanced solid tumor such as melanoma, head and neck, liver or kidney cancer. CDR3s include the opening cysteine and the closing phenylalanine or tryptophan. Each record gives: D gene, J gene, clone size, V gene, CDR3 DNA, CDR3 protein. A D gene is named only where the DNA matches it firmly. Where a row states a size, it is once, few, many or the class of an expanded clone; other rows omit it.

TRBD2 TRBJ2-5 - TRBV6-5 TGTGCCAGCGGGCTGAGCGGGAGGGCCGAAGAGACCCAGTACTTC CASGLSGRAEETQYF
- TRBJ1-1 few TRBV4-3 TGCGCCAGCAGCCAAGATTTGGGGACCGGCTCGTCTGGTGAAGCTTTCTTT CASSQDLGTGSSGEAFF
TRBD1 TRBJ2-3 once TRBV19 TGTGCCAGCGAGGGGGGACAGGGTGAATCAGATACGCAGTATTTT CASEGGQGESDTQYF
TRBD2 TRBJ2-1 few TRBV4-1 TGCGCCAGCAGCCATCGCTACCCGGGACTAGCGGACAATGAGCAGTTCTTC CASSHRYPGLADNEQFF
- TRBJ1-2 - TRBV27 TGTGCCAGCAGTTCTAAATTGGGGGGCTATGGCTACACCTTC CASSSKLGGYGYTF
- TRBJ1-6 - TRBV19 TGTGCCAGTAGTTATAGGTCCTATAATTCACCCCTCCACTTT CASSYRSYNSPLHF
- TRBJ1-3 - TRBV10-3 TGTGCCACCGACCAGGGGAGCGGAAACACCATATATTTT CATDQGSGNTIYF
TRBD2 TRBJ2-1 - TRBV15 TGTGCCACCAGCAGAGCACTAGCGGGGGGAAATGAGCAGTTCTTC CATSRALAGGNEQFF
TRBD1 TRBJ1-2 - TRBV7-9 TGTGCCAGCAGCTTCTCGACGGACAGGGTCTATGGCTACACCTTC CASSFSTDRVYGYTF
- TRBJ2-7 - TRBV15 TGTGCCACCAGCAGAGATAAACTCTTTAGTAACGAGCAGTACTTC CATSRDKLFSNEQYF
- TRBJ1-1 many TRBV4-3 TGCGCCAGCAGCCAAGTCGGATGGGGGGCGAACACTGAAGCTTTCTTT CASSQVGWGANTEAFF
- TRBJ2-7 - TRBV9 TGTGCCAGCAGCGTAGGCGGCGGATTCTACGAGCAGTACTTC CASSVGGGFYEQYF
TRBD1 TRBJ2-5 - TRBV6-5 TGTGCCAGCAGTTCGGGACAGGGAGAGCAGTACTTC CASSSGQGEQYF
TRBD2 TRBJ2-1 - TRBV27 TGTGCCAGCAGTTTAATACTAGCGGGGGGTCACAATGAGCAGTTCTTC CASSLILAGGHNEQFF
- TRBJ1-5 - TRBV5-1 TGCGCCAGCAGCCTAGGACCCCAATATCAGCCCCAGCATTTT CASSLGPQYQPQHF
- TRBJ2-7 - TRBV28 TGTGCCAGCAGGAGACAGATCGCCTACGAGCAGTACTTC CASRRQIAYEQYF
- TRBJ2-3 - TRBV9 TGTGCCAGCAGCGAGCCCGACGTGCGCGGATCCACAGATACGCAGTATTTT CASSEPDVRGSTDTQYF
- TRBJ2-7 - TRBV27 TGTGCCAGCAGTTTACGGGTAGCGGACTCCTACGAGCAGTACTTC CASSLRVADSYEQYF
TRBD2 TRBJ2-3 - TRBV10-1 TGCGCCAGCAGTGAGTCGACGGCTAGCGGGAGTGGGACAGATACGCAGTATTTT CASSESTASGSGTDTQYF
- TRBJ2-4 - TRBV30 TGTGCCTGGAGGGACTACAGGACCCTGAAGGAAAACATTCAGTACTTC CAWRDYRTLKENIQYF
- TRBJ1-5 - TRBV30 TGTGCCTGGAGTCCCTATAGCAATCAGCCCCAGCATTTT CAWSPYSNQPQHF
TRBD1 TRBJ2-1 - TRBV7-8 TGTGCCAGCAGCCGACAGGGGTACAATGAGCAGTTCTTC CASSRQGYNEQFF
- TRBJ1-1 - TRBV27 TGTGCCAGCAAAACATGGAACACTGAAGCTTTCTTT CASKTWNTEAFF
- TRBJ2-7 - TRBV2 TGTGCCAGCAGACGAGCGGTTAGCTCCTACGAGCAGTACTTC CASRRAVSSYEQYF
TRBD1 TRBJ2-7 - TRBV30 TGTGCCTGGAGTGAGGACAGGGCAGGCCCCCTCGAGCAGTACTTC CAWSEDRAGPLEQYF
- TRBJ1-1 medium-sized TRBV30 TGTGCCTGGAGTCACAGAGAGAACACTGAAGCTTTCTTT CAWSHRENTEAFF
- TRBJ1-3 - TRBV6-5 TGTGCCAGCAGTTACTCACTTCGGGGACACACCATATATTTT CASSYSLRGHTIYF
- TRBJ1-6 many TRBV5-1 TGCGCCAGCAGCTTCCTCAGCTCCTATAATTCACCCCTCCACTTT CASSFLSSYNSPLHF
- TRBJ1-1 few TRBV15 TGTGCCACCAGCGGGGATAAGAACACTGAAGCTTTCTTT CATSGDKNTEAFF
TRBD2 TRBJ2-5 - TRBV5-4 TGTGCCAGCAGCAGCCCACTAGCGGGGGGGCCGTTGACCCAGTACTTC CASSSPLAGGPLTQYF
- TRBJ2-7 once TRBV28 TGTGCCAGCAGTTTGGTCCTCTACGAGCAGTACTTC CASSLVLYEQYF
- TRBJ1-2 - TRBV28 TGTGCCAGCAGTTTATGGGGCGGAGGGTCTAGTGGCTACACCTTC CASSLWGGGSSGYTF
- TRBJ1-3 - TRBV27 TGTGCCAGCAGTTTATCCACACCGGACCGTTCAGCAGGAAACACCATATATTTT CASSLSTPDRSAGNTIYF
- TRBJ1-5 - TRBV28 TGTGCCAGCAGAACGGGGACGGGCAATCAGCCCCAGCATTTT CASRTGTGNQPQHF
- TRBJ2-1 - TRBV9 TGTGCCAGCAGCCCGGTTGTGAGCTCCTACAATGAGCAGTTCTTC CASSPVVSSYNEQFF
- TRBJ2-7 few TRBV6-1 TGTGCCACGCTTCTTAGGGCCCGTGGCGAGCAGTACTTC CATLLRARGEQYF
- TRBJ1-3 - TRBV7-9 TGTGCCAGCACCAATGTCGGCACCGTCTCTGGAAACACCATATATTTT CASTNVGTVSGNTIYF
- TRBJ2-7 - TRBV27 TGTGCCAGCAGTCCCAGGGGGGTGGGCTACGAGCAGTACTTC CASSPRGVGYEQYF
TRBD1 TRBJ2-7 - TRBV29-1 TGCAGCGTTAGACAGGGGGTTAATGTCGAGCAGTACTTC CSVRQGVNVEQYF
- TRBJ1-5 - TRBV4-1 TGCGCCAGCAGCCAAGAAGGGCACCGTCAGCCCCAGCATTTT CASSQEGHRQPQHF
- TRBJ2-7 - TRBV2 TGTGCCAGCGAGACCCAAAGCTCCTACGAGCAGTACTTC CASETQSSYEQYF
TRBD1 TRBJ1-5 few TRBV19 TGTGCCAGGAGTCCTGGGACAGGGGACAATCAGCCCCAGCATTTT CARSPGTGDNQPQHF
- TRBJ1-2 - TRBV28 TGTGCCAGCAGTTCTCAGGGGCGAGGGTGGGATGGCTACACCTTC CASSSQGRGWDGYTF
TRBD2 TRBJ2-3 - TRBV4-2 TGTGCCAGCAGCCCAACTAGCGGGGGGGCAGATACGCAGTATTTT CASSPTSGGADTQYF
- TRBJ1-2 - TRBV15 TGTGCCACCAGCAGAGATGTCCCGGGGGGAAACTACTATGGCTACACCTTC CATSRDVPGGNYYGYTF